Below are 18 T cell receptor beta chains sequenced from a single sample in a study of somatic mutations in cytotoxic T cells in rheumatoid arthritis. Clones were sequenced by immunoSEQ multiplex PCR, and TCRdb holds only the in-frame ones, with some missing. This sample has 6,300 or so clones, with about 72% found just once. The material was CD8+ T cells sorted from blood, obtained at a follow-up visit. Receptor source: a woman between 65 and 79 years old with rheumatoid arthritis.

The chain links TRBV25-1 to TRBJ1-4; no clear D gene. V lost 4 bases, J lost 8 bases, and 2 bases lay in between. The CDR3 runs to 10 residues. Germline CDR1 is MGHDK and CDR2 is SYGVNS. CDR3 nucleotides: TGTGCCAGCAGTGGGGAAAAACTGTTTTTT. It translates to CASSGEKLFF.

J is TRBJ1-4 and V is TRBV6-6; possibly TRBD1 for D (5 bases). The CDR3 spans 12 residues. The V gene's germline CDR1 is MNHNY and CDR2 SVGAGI (reference sequence). V was clipped by 8 bases and J by 5 bases, with 9 bases between them. CDR3 sequence: CASGTGNEKLFF. The CDR3 DNA reads TGTGCCAGCGGAACAGGCAATGAAAAACTGTTTTTT.

The chain has TRBV4-1 and TRBJ2-7, with D unclear. CDR1 MGHRA and CDR2 YSYEKL come from the germline V gene. This CDR3 is built from 13 residues. V was cut by 4 bases and J by 1 base, with 8 bases left in between. The CDR3 DNA reads TGCGCCAGCAGCCCCACCGGGTCCTACGAGCAGTACTTC. It is translated as CASSPTGSYEQYF.

This chain connects TRBV6-4 to TRBJ2-3; D unclear. Germline V lookup: CDR1 MRHNA, CDR2 SNTAGT. This CDR3 is built from 12 residues. Trimming removed 10 bases at V and 9 bases at J, with 17 bases between. The CDR3 DNA follows: TGTGCCACCCTTCCCCCTCTGCAGACGCAGTATTTT. Translated, it gives CATLPPLQTQYF.

The V call is TRBV4-2, the J call TRBJ2-1; 9 bases align to TRBD2. The CDR3 has 17 residues. The germline CDR1 and CDR2 sequences are LGHNA and YNFKEQ. J gave up 5 bases and V 2 bases, and 10 bases lay outside the gene matches. The CDR3 DNA is TGTGCCAGCAGCCAACACTTTGCGGGAGGGAAAGACAATGAGCAGTTCTTC. This encodes CASSQHFAGGKDNEQFF.

The chain employs TRBV7-9 and TRBJ1-3; 7 bases line up with TRBD1. With V trimmed by 5 bases and J by 2 bases, 9 bases remained unmatched. Germline V gives CDR1 SEHNR, CDR2 FQNEAQ (reference sequence). This CDR3 region has 16 residues. CDR3 amino acids: CASSHGGTATGNTIYF. The CDR3 coding sequence is TGTGCCAGCAGCCACGGCGGGACAGCGACTGGAAACACCATATATTTT.

This clone was recorded a few times. The V call is TRBV4-1, the J call TRBJ1-6; TRBD1 is a possible D gene (6 bases). The CDR3 is made up of 15 amino acids. Germline CDR1 MGHRA, CDR2 YSYEKL. Trimming took off 0 bases at V and 11 bases at J, with 14 bases between the two ends. The CDR3 DNA reads as TGCGCCAGCAGCCAAGACGTCAGGGGCAAGGCACCCCTCCACTTT. It yields the protein CASSQDVRGKAPLHF.

The rearrangement uses TRBV4-2 and TRBJ2-1; D is perhaps TRBD1 or TRBD2 (5 bases each). Germline V CDR1 and CDR2: LGHNA, YNFKEQ. The CDR3 spans 16 residues. Trimming took 6 bases from V and 2 from J, leaving 17 bases between them. The CDR3 region is CASRDPGGTTYNEQFF. CDR3 nucleotides: TGTGCCAGCAGAGATCCGGGTGGGACCACCTACAATGAGCAGTTCTTC.

This chain links TRBV6-1 with TRBJ1-2; D is perhaps TRBD1 (6 bases). Trimming cost V 2 bases and J 7 bases, with 17 bases left between them. The CDR3 spans 15 residues. Germline loops: CDR1 MNHNS, CDR2 SASEGT. The DNA for the CDR3 is TGTGCCAGCAGTGAATTCGGCAGGGGAGGTGGTGGCTACACCTTC. It translates to CASSEFGRGGGGYTF.

The chain combines TRBV28 with TRBJ1-3; 7 bases agree with TRBD1. The CDR3 consists of 15 residues. V shed 0 bases and J 1 base; nucleotides not matched to a gene: 0. CDR1 MDHEN and CDR2 SYDVKM come from the germline V gene. CDR3 nucleotide sequence: TGTGCCAGCAGTTTATGGGGACAGTCTGGAAACACCATATATTTT. The encoded protein is CASSLWGQSGNTIYF.

This chain links TRBV4-2 with TRBJ1-6; 7 nucleotides align to TRBD1. CDR1 is LGHNA, CDR2 YNFKEQ, per germline. V lost 4 bases and J lost 10; bases outside the gene matches: 10. CDR3 length: 15 amino acids. CDR3 coding DNA: TGTGCCAGCAGCCGCCCGGATGACAGGGCATCACCCCTCCACTTT. As protein: CASSRPDDRASPLHF.

The J gene is TRBJ2-2, the V gene TRBV7-6; either TRBD1 or TRBD2 may supply D (5 bases each). V gave up 8 bases and J gave up 1 base, with 11 bases separating them. This CDR3 region has 14 residues. CDR1 SGHVS and CDR2 FNYEAQ come from the germline V gene. This chain's CDR3 is CASRGQGNTGELFF. CDR3 bases: TGTGCCAGCCGAGGGCAGGGGAACACCGGGGAGCTGTTTTTT.

This chain uses TRBV5-6 with TRBJ2-7; 7 nucleotides agree with TRBD2. Germline-derived CDR1 and CDR2 are SGHDT and YYEEEE. The CDR3 runs 18 residues. V gave up 6 bases and J gave up 2 bases; unmatched junction bases: 20. The CDR3 is CASTTGRWGHADAYEQYF. The CDR3 nucleotides read TGTGCCAGCACCACCGGGAGGTGGGGTCACGCCGACGCCTACGAGCAGTACTTC. Full variable domain (outside the CDR3, taken from reference TRBV5-6 and TRBJ2-7): DAGVTQSPTHLIKTRGQQVTLRCSPKSGHDTVSWYQQALGQGPQFIFQYYEEEERQRGNFPDRFSGHQFPNYSSELNVNALLLGDSALYLCASTTGRWGHADAYEQYFGPGTRLTVT.

The rearrangement uses TRBV28 and TRBJ2-7; D unresolved. Germline assignment: CDR1 MDHEN and CDR2 SYDVKM. Trimming pared 4 bases from V and 2 bases from J, leaving 12 bases between. The CDR3 covers 14 residues. CDR3 region: CASSYGRSPYEQYF. In DNA form, the CDR3 reads TGTGCCAGCAGTTATGGGCGGAGTCCCTACGAGCAGTACTTC.

As concerns this clone: The limits of the CDR3 on the DNA are not certain, so only TCRdb's listed CDR3 is given. The gene calls are TRBV29-1 and TRBJ2-7; the listed D gene, TRBD1, was not tested against the DNA. Including both end residues, the CDR3 is 11 amino acids long. From germline, CDR1 is SQVTM and CDR2 ANQGSEA. CDR3 sequence reads: CSVGTGSREYF.

The gene calls are TRBV7-2 and TRBJ1-5, with D perhaps matching TRBD1 (6 bases). The V end was cut by 11 bases, the J end by 3 bases, with 14 bases between. The CDR3 has 13 residues. Germline V gives CDR1 SGHTA, CDR2 FQGNSA. The CDR3 here is CASTGHFNQPQHF. CDR3 sequence (DNA): TGTGCCTCCACGGGACATTTCAATCAGCCCCAGCATTTT. The full variable domain, completed using reference TRBV7-2 and TRBJ1-5, is GAGVSQSPSNKVTEKGKDVELRCDPISGHTALYWYRQSLGQGLEFLIYFQGNSAPDKSGLPSDRFSAERTGGSVSTLTIQRTQQEDSAVYLCASTGHFNQPQHFGDGTRLSIL.

The table lists this clone with a count of one. The V gene is TRBV4-1, the J gene TRBJ2-2; D is unclear. The CDR3 is 13 residues long. The V gene lost 3 bases and the J gene lost 7 bases, with 9 bases spanning the gap. Germline CDR1 MGHRA, CDR2 YSYEKL. For the CDR3, the DNA is TGCGCCAGCAGCCAGAAACCTAGCGGGGAGCTGTTTTTT. Translation: CASSQKPSGELFF.

The chain recombines TRBV6-6 with TRBJ2-7; D uncertain. The CDR3 spans 12 residues. The V gene's germline CDR1 is MNHNY and CDR2 SVGAGI (reference sequence). Trimming cost V 2 bases and J 7 bases, with 9 bases left between them. The CDR3 here is CASSYGAGEQYF. CDR3 in DNA: TGTGCCAGCAGTTACGGCGCTGGGGAGCAGTACTTC.